What follows are 27 T cell receptor beta chains derived from one specimen sequenced in a study of follicular helper T cells after annual influenza vaccination. Documented time point: 2014-2015 season, pre-vaccination. TCRdb keeps only in-frame clones here, not all; method: immunoSEQ multiplex PCR. The sample has some 30,000 clones; roughly 80% are singletons. The specimen comprised CXCR5+ CD38- circulating T follicular helper cells from blood, sampled on the day of influenza vaccination. Subset reported: circulating Tfh, non-naive CD4+CXCR5+PD-1+ (ICOS+CD38+ or ICOS-CD38-). The source of these receptors is an adult who received the influenza vaccine.

The CDR3 sequence: CSVKRDIQETQYF. CDR3 nucleotides: TGCAGCGTTAAACGGGACATCCAAGAGACCCAGTACTTC. The rearrangement uses TRBV29-1 and TRBJ2-5, with a tentative D call TRBD1 (6 bases). The ends were cut back, 5 bases at V and 1 base at J, with 11 bases in the middle. CDR1 and CDR2 (germline): SQVTM, ANQGSEA. This CDR3 spans 13 amino acids.

The chain combines TRBV2 with TRBJ2-1, with D tentatively TRBD2 (6 bases). The CDR3 sequence is 13 residues long. Trimming cost V 4 bases and J 7 bases, with 11 bases left between them. Per the germline V gene, CDR1 is SNHLY and CDR2 is FYNNEI. CDR3 nucleotides: TGTGCCAGCAGTGGGAGAAGCGGGAATGAGCAGTTCTTC. Amino acids: CASSGRSGNEQFF.

V and J are TRBV30 and TRBJ1-2; D perhaps matches TRBD1 (5 bases). The germline V gene has CDR1 GTSNPN and CDR2 SVGIG (reference sequence). This CDR3 region has 11 residues. Trimming removed 4 bases from V and 6 bases from J, with 9 bases in between. For the CDR3, the DNA is TGTGCCTGGACAGGGTCAAATGGCTACACCTTC. It codes for CAWTGSNGYTF.

Concerning this clone itself: The CDR3 carries no conserved terminal phenylalanine or tryptophan, so it likely arises from a read error. The V call is TRBV18, the J call TRBJ1-2, with D possibly matching TRBD1 (6 bases). V shed 0 bases and J shed 4 bases, with 18 bases lying between them. Germline assignment: CDR1 KGHSH and CDR2 LQKENI. This CDR3 has 17 amino acids. CDR3 in amino acids: CASSPPGPGGPGYGYTL. In DNA form, the CDR3 reads TGTGCCAGCTCACCACCTGGTCCCGGGGGGCCGGGCTATGGCTACACCCTC.

As for this clone: Distinct nucleotide sequences in the sample also encode this CDR3. The gene calls are TRBV7-9 and TRBJ1-1; 8 bases are a match to TRBD1. From germline, CDR1 is SEHNR and CDR2 FQNEAQ (reference sequence). The CDR3 covers 14 residues. V lost 2 bases and J lost 2; bases outside the gene matches: 1. DNA of the CDR3: TGTGCCAGCAGCTTACAGGGGGCAAACACTGAAGCTTTCTTT. It is translated as CASSLQGANTEAFF.

Remarks on this clone: The same CDR3 also results from other DNA sequences found in this sample. This chain links TRBV7-8 with TRBJ2-1; TRBD2 might be the D (7 bases). Germline CDR1 reads SGHVS; CDR2 reads FQNEAQ. This CDR3 is built from 16 residues. The V end was cut by 1 base, the J end by 3 bases, with 13 bases between. The DNA of the CDR3 is TGTGCCAGCAGCTTAGGTGGAGGGGGGGGCTACAATGAGCAGTTCTTC. Residues: CASSLGGGGGYNEQFF.

Here the CDR3 reads CASSDGTGDYEQYF. DNA for the CDR3: TGTGCCAGCAGTGACGGGACAGGGGACTACGAGCAGTACTTC. V gene TRBV2 combines with J gene TRBJ2-7, with 10 bases that match TRBD1. The CDR3 has 14 residues. V was pared by 3 bases and J by 3 bases, with 2 bases of the junction left unmatched. Germline V lookup: CDR1 SNHLY, CDR2 FYNNEI.

This clone was picked up a small number of times. V and J are TRBV19 and TRBJ1-6; unclear D gene. Germline V lookup: CDR1 LNHDA, CDR2 SQIVND (reference sequence). The V gene lost 4 bases and the J gene lost 10 bases, with 11 bases spanning the gap. The CDR3 runs to 13 residues. The chain's CDR3 is CASSTRPESPLHF. The CDR3 DNA sequence: TGTGCCAGTAGTACGCGTCCGGAGTCACCCCTCCACTTT.

The chain employs TRBV11-3 and TRBJ2-7; D may be TRBD2 (6 bases). The CDR3 has 13 residues. Germline CDR1 is SGHNT and CDR2 is YENEEA. Deletions cut 3 bases from V and 6 bases from J, with 12 bases between. In nucleotides, the CDR3 is TGTGCCAGCAGCTTTAGCGGAGTCGGCGAGCAGTACTTC. Amino acids: CASSFSGVGEQYF.

This chain uses TRBV29-1 with TRBJ2-5, with 10 bases aligning to TRBD1. The CDR3 contains 14 residues. Germline CDR1 is SQVTM and CDR2 is ANQGSEA. J lost 5 bases, V lost 4 bases, and 7 bases had no gene match. In DNA form, the CDR3 reads TGCAGCGTTGCGGGGACAGGGGTGAAGGAGACCCAGTACTTC. Translated, it gives CSVAGTGVKETQYF. Variable domain in full (rest from reference TRBV29-1 and TRBJ2-5): SAVISQKPSRDICQRGTSLTIQCQVDSQVTMMFWYRQQPGQSLTLIATANQGSEATYESGFVIDKFPISRPNLTFSTLTVSNMSPEDSSIYLCSVAGTGVKETQYFGPGTRLLVL.

The genes are TRBV19 and TRBJ2-6, with D unclear. The CDR3 is 15 amino acids. CDR1 and CDR2 from the germline V gene are LNHDA and SQIVND (reference sequence). V was cut by 3 bases and J by 0 bases, with 6 bases left in between. CDR3 bases: TGTGCCAGTAGTATCCTTGTCTCTGGGGCCAACGTCCTGACTTTC. Translation: CASSILVSGANVLTF.

The V and J genes are TRBV6-5 and TRBJ1-6; D perhaps matches TRBD1 (6 bases). The V end was cut by 5 bases, the J end by 13 bases, with 18 bases between. Germline loops: CDR1 MNHEY, CDR2 SVGAGI. This CDR3 is 14 amino acids long. CDR3 region: CASSKQGVPGPLHF. The CDR3 DNA reads as TGTGCCAGCAGTAAACAGGGTGTCCCTGGTCCCCTCCACTTT.

The chain couples TRBV9 to TRBJ2-5; 7 positions match TRBD1. With V trimmed by 0 bases and J by 4 bases, 6 bases remained unmatched. The V gene's germline CDR1 is SGDLS and CDR2 YYNGEE. The CDR3 totals 15 residues. CDR3 region: CASSVEYNRGETQYF. The CDR3 DNA reads TGTGCCAGCAGCGTAGAATACAACAGGGGAGAGACCCAGTACTTC. Based on the CDR3 plus reference TRBV9 and TRBJ2-5, the full variable domain is DSGVTQTPKHLITATGQRVTLRCSPRSGDLSVYWYQQSLDQGLQFLIQYYNGEERAKGNILERFSAQQFPDLHSELNLSSLELGDSALYFCASSVEYNRGETQYFGPGTRLLVL.

This clone has a single count. V usage is TRBV6-6 and J usage is TRBJ1-3; 7 bases align to TRBD1. The length of the CDR3 is 16 residues. Germline trimming cut 2 bases from V and 0 bases from J; bases unmatched to any gene: 4. CDR1 MNHNY and CDR2 SVGAGI come from the germline V gene (reference sequence). CDR3 nucleotides: TGTGCCAGCAGTTACAGGGGGCTCCACTCTGGAAACACCATATATTTT. Amino acids: CASSYRGLHSGNTIYF.

This clone occurred a few times. The V and J genes are TRBV2 and TRBJ1-1; the D gene is possibly TRBD1 (5 bases). Germline V gene data show CDR1 as SNHLY and CDR2 as FYNNEI. CDR3 length equals 13 residues. V lost 8 bases and J lost 4, with 14 bases in between. CDR3 residues: CASQIDSRTEAFF. In DNA, the CDR3 is TGTGCCAGCCAGATCGACAGTCGCACTGAAGCTTTCTTT.

The genes are TRBV18 and TRBJ1-6; 10 positions agree with TRBD1. This CDR3 has 13 residues. With V trimmed by 8 bases and J by 9 bases, 4 bases remained unmatched. CDR1 and CDR2 from the germline V gene are KGHSH and LQKENI. CDR3 DNA sequence: TGTGCCAGCCGACAGGGGGCAGGTTCACCCCTCCACTTT. This codes for CASRQGAGSPLHF. Full variable domain (outside the CDR3, taken from reference TRBV18 and TRBJ1-6): NAGVMQNPRHLVRRRGQEARLRCSPMKGHSHVYWYRQLPEEGLKFMVYLQKENIIDESGMPKERFSAEFPKEGPSILRIQQVVRGDSAAYFCASRQGAGSPLHFGNGTRLTVT.

The table lists this clone with a few counts. The V call is TRBV27, the J call TRBJ1-6; D call uncertain. Germline-derived CDR1 and CDR2 are MNHEY and SMNVEV (reference sequence). The CDR3 consists of 14 residues. V was clipped by 3 bases and J by 13 bases, with 16 bases between them. CDR3 in DNA: TGTGCCAGCAGTTTTACTACGACCAAAGGTCCCCTCCACTTT. Translation gives CASSFTTTKGPLHF.

This chain uses TRBV5-6 with TRBJ2-5, with D possibly TRBD1 on 6 matching bases. CDR3 length equals 14 residues. CDR1 and CDR2 from the germline V gene are SGHDT and YYEEEE. Trimming cost V 0 bases and J 4 bases, with 10 bases left between them. The CDR3 DNA reads TGTGCCAGCAGCTTGGTGACAGGACTAGAGACCCAGTACTTC. It yields the protein CASSLVTGLETQYF. The full variable domain, in which reference TRBV5-6 and TRBJ2-5 provide the parts outside the CDR3, is DAGVTQSPTHLIKTRGQQVTLRCSPKSGHDTVSWYQQALGQGPQFIFQYYEEEERQRGNFPDRFSGHQFPNYSSELNVNALLLGDSALYLCASSLVTGLETQYFGPGTRLLVL.

The J gene is TRBJ1-5, the V gene TRBV7-6; tentative D call: TRBD1 (5 bases). CDR3 length equals 13 residues. Deletions cut 3 bases from V and 5 bases from J, with 8 bases between. In germline, CDR1 is SGHVS, CDR2 FNYEAQ. The CDR3 is CASSLGGYQPQHF. The CDR3 nucleotides are TGTGCCAGCAGCTTGGGGGGTTATCAGCCCCAGCATTTT.

This clone was found a few times. This chain links TRBV10-1 with TRBJ2-7; 10 nucleotides match TRBD1. V dropped 11 bases and J dropped 1; count of bases not matched to a gene: 11. Germline V gene sequence: CDR1 WNHNN, CDR2 SYGVQD (reference sequence). The CDR3 contains 15 residues. CDR3: CAGTTGTGDSYEQYF. DNA for the CDR3: TGCGCCGGTACGACCGGGACAGGGGATTCCTACGAGCAGTACTTC.

The chain links TRBV7-9 to TRBJ1-4; no clear D. The length of the CDR3 is 15 residues. V was trimmed by 0 bases and J by 7 bases, leaving 12 bases between them. Germline V lookup: CDR1 SEHNR, CDR2 FQNEAQ (reference sequence). In DNA form, the CDR3 reads TGTGCCAGCAGCTTAGCGGGAGGGAGGTCTGAAAAACTGTTTTTT. Its protein is CASSLAGGRSEKLFF.

The CDR3 sequence: CASGSVLGTLHF. The DNA of the CDR3 is TGTGCTAGTGGATCCGTTTTGGGCACCCTCCACTTT. The chain carries TRBV12-5 and TRBJ1-6; no reliable D call. The V gene lost 6 bases and the J gene lost 14 bases, with 14 bases spanning the gap. This CDR3 region has 12 residues. CDR1 LGHNT and CDR2 FRNRAP come from the germline V gene. Supplemented by reference TRBV12-5 and TRBJ1-6, the full variable domain reads DARVTQTPRHKVTEMGQEVTMRCQPILGHNTVFWYRQTMMQGLELLAYFRNRAPLDDSGMPKDRFSAEMPDATLATLKIQPSEPRDSAVYFCASGSVLGTLHFGNGTRLTVT.

With respect to this clone: The identical CDR3 is also encoded by other nucleotide sequences in the sample. The V and J genes are TRBV19 and TRBJ1-1; D remains ambiguous. The germline V gene has CDR1 LNHDA and CDR2 SQIVND (reference sequence). V was shortened by 1 base and J by 5 bases, with 11 bases between the two germline ends. CDR3 length: 14 residues. The CDR3 is CASSIGGGTTEAFF. In nucleotides, the CDR3 is TGTGCCAGTAGTATAGGAGGAGGAACAACTGAAGCTTTCTTT.

This rearrangement joins TRBV6-1 to TRBJ2-7, with D possibly TRBD1 on 6 matching bases. Germline CDR1 MNHNS, CDR2 SASEGT. The germline V and J ends were trimmed by 7 bases and 0 bases, with 13 bases remaining between them. The CDR3 totals 14 residues. In DNA form, the CDR3 reads TGTGCCAGCATCAGGACAGTCACCTCCTACGAGCAGTACTTC. Protein: CASIRTVTSYEQYF.

This chain uses TRBV14 with TRBJ1-1, with no clear D. The V end was cut by 3 bases, the J end by 8 bases, with 16 bases between. The germline V gene encodes CDR1 SGHDN and CDR2 FVKESK. The CDR3 length is 14 residues. The CDR3 bases are TGTGCCAGCAGCCATTTACACACCTCATCAGAAGCTTTCTTT. Amino acid sequence: CASSHLHTSSEAFF.

V is TRBV9 and J is TRBJ1-3; 8 nucleotides align to TRBD1. CDR1 and CDR2 (germline): SGDLS, YYNGEE. Losses at the gene ends were 0 bases for V and 3 bases for J; bases not matched to a gene: 5. The CDR3 extends over 16 amino acids. The CDR3 loop is CASSVVDRGYGNTIYF. As DNA, the CDR3 is TGTGCCAGCAGCGTAGTCGACAGGGGTTATGGAAACACCATATATTTT.

V gene TRBV6-1 combines with J gene TRBJ2-1; the match to TRBD2 covers 10 bases. Trimming at V came to 4 bases and at J to 5 bases, leaving 8 bases not matched to a gene. CDR3 size: 16 residues. Germline lookup yields CDR1 MNHNS and CDR2 SASEGT. The CDR3 sequence is CASSATGTSADNEQFF. CDR3 coding DNA: TGTGCCAGCAGTGCTACCGGGACTAGCGCGGACAATGAGCAGTTCTTC.